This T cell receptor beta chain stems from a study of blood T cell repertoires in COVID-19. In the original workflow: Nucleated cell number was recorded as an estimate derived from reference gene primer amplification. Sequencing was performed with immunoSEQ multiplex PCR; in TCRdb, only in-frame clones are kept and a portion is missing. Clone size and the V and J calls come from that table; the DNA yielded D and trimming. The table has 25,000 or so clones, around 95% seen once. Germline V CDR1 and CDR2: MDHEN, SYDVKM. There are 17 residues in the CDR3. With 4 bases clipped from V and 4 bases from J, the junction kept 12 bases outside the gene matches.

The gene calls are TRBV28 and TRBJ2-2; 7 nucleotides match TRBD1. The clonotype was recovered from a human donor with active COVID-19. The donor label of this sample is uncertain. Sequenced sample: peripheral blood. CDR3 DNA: TGTGCCAGCAGTTCAATGGACAGGATGCGAGGCACCGGGGAGCTGTTTTTT. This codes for CASSSMDRMRGTGELFF.